The 3 T cell receptor beta chains below were found in one sample sequenced in a study of cytomegalovirus exposure and HLA in healthy donors. PCR used 60 Vbeta primers and 13 Jbeta primers. Produced via immunoSEQ multiplex PCR; TCRdb's table is partial and in-frame only. The sample records under 100,000 clones, roughly 79% being singletons. Sequencing was done on a sample of PBMCs. These receptors originate from a man aged 18 to 30 in good health and CMV-seropositive.

The gene calls are TRBV4-1 and TRBJ2-5; D might be TRBD2 (6 bases). CDR1 is MGHRA and CDR2 is YSYEKL in the germline V gene. V lost 4 bases, J lost 1 base, and 7 bases lay in between. The CDR3 loop spans 13 amino acids. The CDR3 here is CASSLAVQETQYF. The CDR3, as DNA: TGCGCCAGCAGCCTAGCGGTCCAAGAGACCCAGTACTTC.

This sequence joins TRBV29-1 and TRBJ2-3; D is uncertain. The germline V and J ends were trimmed by 2 bases and 2 bases, with 20 bases remaining between them. This CDR3 is 17 amino acids long. Germline V gene data show CDR1 as SQVTM and CDR2 as ANQGSEA. The CDR3 sequence: CSVELVRAPTHTDTQYF. The CDR3 DNA reads TGCAGCGTTGAATTGGTGCGTGCCCCGACTCACACAGATACGCAGTATTTT.

The chain links TRBV9 to TRBJ2-3; D unresolved. Germline lookup yields CDR1 SGDLS and CDR2 YYNGEE. The CDR3 is 15 residues long. The ends were cut back, 4 bases at V and 0 bases at J, with 12 bases in the middle. The CDR3 here is CASSPNQWSTDTQYF. In DNA, the CDR3 is TGTGCCAGCAGCCCCAATCAGTGGAGCACAGATACGCAGTATTTT.